The sequence of this TCR beta chain was determined in a study of post-analysis software for immune sequencing data. Study-level information: Relapsing-remitting, secondary progressive and progressive-relapsing forms made up the multiple sclerosis disease courses.

The study, taken as a whole, reports: Controls' normalized Chao1 diversity significantly exceeded that of multiple sclerosis patients. Strong co-clustering by F measure was seen for same-batch samples. When patients were compared with controls, 5 or 6 TRBV segments were more frequent, TRBV5-6, TRBV5-1 and TRBV20-1 among them.

TCR beta libraries were prepared from cDNA with unique molecular identifiers. TCRdb re-called the PCR reads through MiXCR, storing one row per CDR3 protein. Of a few hundred thousand distinct CDR3 sequences in the sample, 30% to 45% were seen once. Germline CDR1 LGHNA, CDR2 YNFKEQ. V lost 1 base and J 3 bases, leaving 13 bases between the germline ends. The CDR3 totals 16 residues. In its sample, this clonotype was seen a few times. As yet, its antigen is unknown. Sequencing was done on a sample of blood. This receptor was obtained from a girl aged 2 to 10 with multiple sclerosis. The chain joins TRBV4-2 to TRBJ2-1; weak D call: TRBD2 (5 bases). The CDR3 DNA follows: TGTGCCAGCAGCCAAGCCGTTTTGGGAGTCTACAATGAGCAGTTCTTC. Translated: CASSQAVLGVYNEQFF.